This TCR beta chain is drawn from a study of Ad26.COV2.S vaccination and SARS-CoV-2 variants. Across the study: Once, or twice with 56 days between doses, Ad26.COV2.S was given intramuscularly.

The table came from immunoSEQ multiplex PCR; TCRdb's copy has only in-frame clones and leaves some out. Of fewer than 600,000 clones listed, about 89% are singletons. Treatment denoted: approximately 18 received Ad26.COV2.S at low or high dose, single or two shots; 5 received placebo; per-sample allocation not given. At day 63 after the first vaccine or placebo injection, samples were drawn. Germline values: CDR1 LNHDA, CDR2 SQIVND (reference sequence). Losses at the gene ends were 7 bases for V and 3 bases for J; bases not matched to a gene: 14. CDR3 length equals 17 residues. This receptor was obtained from a person between 18 and 60 years old who received the Ad26.COV2.S COVID-19 vaccine or a placebo. Sequencing was performed on peripheral blood, taken in a trial of Ad26.COV2.S vaccine versus placebo. V is TRBV19 and J is TRBJ2-4; TRBD2 matches at 8 bases. In DNA form, the CDR3 reads TGTGCCAGTACCAGAGTTCCAAGCGGGAGAGGCAAAAACATTCAGTACTTC. Amino acid sequence: CASTRVPSGRGKNIQYF.